This entry features one TCR beta chain sequence. The antigen remains undetermined. The data derive from a study of T cell responses to AZD1222 COVID-19 vaccine. Study findings and constraints: Recipients of AZD1222 seropositive at baseline numbered only six or seven. Within unmutated variant regions lay the reported targets of nearly half of spike-specific TCRs. Vaccination with two AZD1222 doses was followed by a rise in Spike-specific TCR breadth and depth. Donor demographics were predominantly white British with a female majority; clonal diversity may be underestimated.

Produced via immunoSEQ multiplex PCR; TCRdb's table is partial and in-frame only. The sample lists some 200,000 clones; under 95% were seen once. The sample was peripheral blood, taken on day 0 of AZD1222 vaccination. This receptor was identified in an adult in good health.

The CDR3 here is CASSPAGDRGRETQYF. CDR3 DNA: TGTGCCAGCAGCCCCGCGGGGGACAGGGGGCGAGAGACCCAGTACTTC. This sequence joins TRBV11-2 and TRBJ2-5, with TRBD1 matching over 12 bases. The germline gives CDR1 SGHAT, CDR2 FQNNGV. The junction had 8 bases not matched to a gene; V was cut back by 5 bases and J by 4 bases. The CDR3 consists of 16 residues.